What follows are 26 T cell receptor beta chains derived from one specimen sequenced in a study of T cell responses to AZD1222 COVID-19 vaccine. Libraries were prepared by immunoSEQ multiplex PCR; TCRdb keeps only in-frame clonotypes and omits some of them. The table lists about 120,000 clones, about nine tenths of them singletons. Sequencing was performed on peripheral blood, taken on day 0 of AZD1222 vaccination. These receptors came from an adult in good health.

The rearrangement joins TRBV5-1 to TRBJ2-1; D gene ambiguous. CDR3 length: 14 residues. The germline V gene encodes CDR1 SGHRS and CDR2 YFSETQ. V shed 1 base and J shed 3 bases, with 8 bases lying between them. CDR3 coding DNA: TGCGCCAGCAGCTTGACCCCTGGCTACAATGAGCAGTTCTTC. Its translation is CASSLTPGYNEQFF.

V gene TRBV10-3 combines with J gene TRBJ2-7; D is unclear. The CDR3 has 12 residues. V lost 0 bases and J 4 bases, leaving 4 bases between the germline ends. Germline loops: CDR1 ENHRY, CDR2 SYGVKD. The CDR3 region has the DNA TGTGCCATCAGTGAGTCCGTTTACGAGCAGTACTTC. Translation gives CAISESVYEQYF.

This clone was seen just once. CDR3 loop: CASRPGSGTEAFF. DNA for the CDR3: TGTGCCAGCAGGCCCGGGTCGGGCACTGAAGCTTTCTTT. The chain employs TRBV6-5 and TRBJ1-1, with D unclear. CDR3 size: 13 residues. V lost 6 bases to trimming and J lost 4 bases, with 12 bases between them. Germline assignment: CDR1 MNHEY and CDR2 SVGAGI.

The chain links TRBV4-3 to TRBJ2-1; tentatively, D is TRBD2 (6 bases). The germline V gene encodes CDR1 LGHNA and CDR2 YSLEER. The ends were cut back, 1 base at V and 9 bases at J, with 22 bases in the middle. This CDR3 comprises 17 residues. The CDR3 spells CASSQAPTASWGGEQFF. The CDR3 DNA is TGCGCCAGCAGCCAAGCCCCTACGGCGTCGTGGGGAGGTGAGCAGTTCTTC.

The V gene is TRBV11-3, the J gene TRBJ2-1; the D gene is possibly TRBD2 (5 bases). Germline V gene lookup returns CDR1 SGHNT and CDR2 YENEEA. The CDR3 consists of 13 residues. V lost 2 bases, J lost 9 bases, and 11 bases lay in between. CDR3 region: CASSLSLVGEQFF. CDR3 nucleotide sequence: TGTGCCAGCAGCTTATCACTAGTTGGTGAGCAGTTCTTC.

The chain recombines TRBV27 with TRBJ1-2, with D perhaps TRBD1 (6 bases). CDR3 length: 15 residues. Germline V lookup: CDR1 MNHEY, CDR2 SMNVEV (reference sequence). Trimming stripped 1 base from V and 4 bases from J, with 13 bases between. The CDR3 spells CASSLFGGLIYGYTF. The CDR3 DNA reads as TGTGCCAGCAGTTTATTTGGGGGGCTAATCTATGGCTACACCTTC.

This chain links TRBV30 with TRBJ1-3, with D maybe TRBD1 (5 bases). The germline V and J ends were trimmed by 8 bases and 0 bases, with 14 bases remaining between them. This CDR3 region has 14 residues. The V gene's germline CDR1 is GTSNPN and CDR2 SVGIG (reference sequence). The CDR3 DNA follows: TGTGCCCGAGAAGCAGGGTTCTCTGGAAACACCATATATTTT. Encoded protein: CAREAGFSGNTIYF.

CDR3 sequence reads: CASSLIDRTNYGYTF. CDR3 DNA: TGCGCCAGCAGCTTGATCGACAGGACTAACTATGGCTACACCTTC. The chain carries TRBV5-1 and TRBJ1-2; possibly TRBD1 for D (6 bases). CDR3 length equals 15 residues. From germline, CDR1 is SGHRS and CDR2 YFSETQ. Trimming cost V 1 base and J 0 bases, with 10 bases left between them.

This clone was picked up one time. The chain couples TRBV4-1 to TRBJ1-1; 7 nucleotides agree with TRBD1. The V and J ends lost 0 bases and 7 bases, in that order; junction bases with no gene match: 8. The CDR3 runs 15 residues. Looked up from germline, CDR1 is MGHRA and CDR2 is YSYEKL. The CDR3 loop reads CASSQDIGDRSEAFF. In DNA, the CDR3 is TGCGCCAGCAGCCAAGATATCGGGGACAGAAGTGAAGCTTTCTTT.

Here the CDR3 reads CASSLGGSSGYTF. The CDR3 bases are TGCGCCAGCAGCTTGGGGGGTTCTAGTGGCTACACCTTC. The chain recombines TRBV5-1 with TRBJ1-2, with D hard to call. The germline CDR1 and CDR2 sequences are SGHRS and YFSETQ. The CDR3 spans 13 residues. V was clipped by 0 bases and J by 7 bases, with 10 bases between them.

The gene calls are TRBV30 and TRBJ1-2; 7 positions agree with TRBD1. CDR1 and CDR2 from the germline V gene are GTSNPN and SVGIG (reference sequence). CDR3 length: 12 amino acids. V lost 4 bases and J lost 8; bases outside the gene matches: 7. CDR3 nucleotide sequence: TGTGCCTGGAACAGGGGCCCCAGGGGCTACACCTTC. It specifies CAWNRGPRGYTF.

The rearrangement links TRBV28 to TRBJ1-2; maybe TRBD1 (5 bases). The CDR3 contains 12 residues. Germline CDR1 reads MDHEN; CDR2 reads SYDVKM. V was cut by 10 bases and J by 8 bases, with 17 bases left in between. DNA of the CDR3: TGTGCCACCCACCGGGGCCCGGGGGGCTACACCTTC. Protein sequence: CATHRGPGGYTF.

This chain uses TRBV5-1 with TRBJ1-1; D unresolved. V lost 0 bases and J 5 bases, leaving 5 bases between the germline ends. The CDR3 loop spans 12 amino acids. Germline lookup yields CDR1 SGHRS and CDR2 YFSETQ. The CDR3 bases are TGCGCCAGCAGCTTGGGACGGACTGAAGCTTTCTTT. It is translated as CASSLGRTEAFF.

Turning to this clone: This sample also contains other DNA sequences that code for the same CDR3. The chain employs TRBV9 and TRBJ1-2, with D unresolved. The V end lost 0 bases, the J end lost 5 bases, and 8 bases lay between the germline ends. The V gene's germline CDR1 is SGDLS and CDR2 YYNGEE. This CDR3 is built from 13 residues. CDR3 residues: CASSVGTAYGYTF. CDR3 DNA: TGTGCCAGCAGCGTAGGGACTGCGTATGGCTACACCTTC. Together with reference TRBV9 and TRBJ1-2, the CDR3 gives the full variable domain: DSGVTQTPKHLITATGQRVTLRCSPRSGDLSVYWYQQSLDQGLQFLIQYYNGEERAKGNILERFSAQQFPDLHSELNLSSLELGDSALYFCASSVGTAYGYTFGSGTRLTVV.

V usage is TRBV4-3 and J usage is TRBJ1-6; D call uncertain. The CDR3 spans 17 residues. Per the germline V gene, CDR1 is LGHNA and CDR2 is YSLEER. Trimming removed 0 bases at V and 6 bases at J, with 15 bases between. The CDR3 nucleotides read TGCGCCAGCAGCCAAGATTCACAGACGATCGGTAATTCACCCCTCCACTTT. Encoded protein: CASSQDSQTIGNSPLHF.

The chain uses TRBV5-1 and TRBJ1-1; no definite D call. The CDR3 length is 15 residues. V was pared by 0 bases and J by 1 base, with 10 bases between. The germline CDR1 and CDR2 sequences are SGHRS and YFSETQ. For the CDR3, the DNA is TGCGCCAGCAGCTTGGGGGCAGTTAGGAACACTGAAGCTTTCTTT. Its translation is CASSLGAVRNTEAFF.

The chain employs TRBV5-1 and TRBJ2-7; possibly TRBD1 for D (7 bases). This CDR3 contains 15 residues. Trimming shortened V by 0 bases and J by 3 bases, and 13 bases separated the two germline ends. From germline, CDR1 is SGHRS and CDR2 YFSETQ. The CDR3 region is CASSLGAGQSYEQYF. CDR3 DNA: TGCGCCAGCAGCTTGGGCGCGGGACAGAGCTACGAGCAGTACTTC.

The chain uses TRBV6-5 and TRBJ2-1; weak D call: TRBD2 (7 bases). Trimming shortened V by 0 bases and J by 8 bases, and 14 bases separated the two germline ends. This CDR3 is 15 amino acids long. Germline CDR1 and CDR2: MNHEY and SVGAGI. The CDR3 DNA reads as TGTGCCAGCAGTTACTCGGGCGGGGGCTGGCATGAGCAGTTCTTC. Residues: CASSYSGGGWHEQFF.

The chain carries TRBV9 and TRBJ2-3, with a possible D match to TRBD2 (5 bases). This CDR3 has 14 amino acids. V lost 3 bases, J lost 2 bases, and 10 bases lay in between. CDR1 is SGDLS, CDR2 YYNGEE, per germline. The CDR3 DNA is TGTGCCAGCAGCGGGATAGCGAACACAGATACGCAGTATTTT. This encodes CASSGIANTDTQYF.

This chain uses TRBV10-3 with TRBJ2-3; D is possibly TRBD1 (5 bases). CDR3 length equals 16 residues. Trimming removed 2 bases from V and 1 base from J, with 13 bases in between. CDR1 and CDR2 from the germline V gene are ENHRY and SYGVKD. This CDR3 is CAISEGGAGRTDTQYF. CDR3 nucleotide sequence: TGTGCCATCAGTGAGGGTGGGGCAGGCCGCACAGATACGCAGTATTTT.

The V and J genes are TRBV15 and TRBJ1-2; tentatively, D is TRBD1 (6 bases). The ends were cut back, 0 bases at V and 5 bases at J, with 7 bases in the middle. The CDR3 runs to 13 residues. Germline V gives CDR1 LNHNV, CDR2 YYDKDF (reference sequence). The CDR3: CATSREGAYGYTF. The DNA for the CDR3 is TGTGCCACCAGCAGAGAGGGGGCTTATGGCTACACCTTC. The full variable domain, rest sourced from reference TRBV15 and TRBJ1-2, is DAMVIQNPRYQVTQFGKPVTLSCSQTLNHNVMYWYQQKSSQAPKLLFHYYDKDFNNEADTPDNFQSRRPNTSFCFLDIRSPGLGDTAMYLCATSREGAYGYTFGSGTRLTVV.

The V gene is TRBV10-1, the J gene TRBJ1-1; no reliable D call. The CDR3 consists of 13 residues. The germline V gene encodes CDR1 WNHNN and CDR2 SYGVQD (reference sequence). The ends were cut back, 0 bases at V and 5 bases at J, with 7 bases in the middle. The CDR3 coding sequence is TGCGCCAGCAGTGAGTCTTCATGGACTGAAGCTTTCTTT. This gives the protein CASSESSWTEAFF.

The rearrangement joins TRBV10-3 to TRBJ2-1, with 9 bases matching TRBD2. CDR1 and CDR2 (germline): ENHRY, SYGVKD. Trimming at V came to 6 bases and at J to 7 bases, leaving 7 bases not matched to a gene. The CDR3 contains 14 residues. The CDR3, as DNA: TGTGCCATCAGGGATAGCGGGAGCAAGAATGAGCAGTTCTTC. Amino acids: CAIRDSGSKNEQFF.

The V call is TRBV3-1 (or the pseudogene TRBV3-2), the J call TRBJ2-7; TRBD2 matches 10 bases. Unmatched junction bases numbered 3, after V lost 0 bases and J lost 4 bases. The CDR3 spans 15 residues. Germline CDR1 LGHDT, CDR2 YNNKEL (reference sequence). DNA for the CDR3: TGTGCCAGCAGCCAAGAAGCTAGCGGGGGTTACGAGCAGTACTTC. Translating gives CASSQEASGGYEQYF.

The V call is TRBV7-2, the J call TRBJ1-1, with D perhaps matching TRBD1 (5 bases). Between the trimmed V and J ends, which lost 5 bases and 6 bases, there was a span of 19 bases. Germline CDR1 SGHTA, CDR2 FQGNSA. The CDR3 runs to 15 residues. As DNA, the CDR3 is TGTGCCAGCAGCCCAGAGGGGCAGGTTTATTCTGAAGCTTTCTTT. Its translation: CASSPEGQVYSEAFF. The full variable domain, its missing parts supplied by reference TRBV7-2 and TRBJ1-1, is GAGVSQSPSNKVTEKGKDVELRCDPISGHTALYWYRQSLGQGLEFLIYFQGNSAPDKSGLPSDRFSAERTGGSVSTLTIQRTQQEDSAVYLCASSPEGQVYSEAFFGQGTRLTVV.

The chain is built from TRBV4-1 and TRBJ2-7; a possible D gene is TRBD2 (6 bases). Germline CDR1 is MGHRA and CDR2 is YSYEKL. Trimming shortened V by 8 bases and J by 3 bases, and 17 bases separated the two germline ends. This CDR3 is built from 14 residues. The CDR3 nucleotides are TGCGCCAGCGCGGAGGGGCCCGGGGGCTACGAGCAGTACTTC. It codes for CASAEGPGGYEQYF.